The clone carrying this TCR beta chain was seen once. The junction departs from the called germline gene at one end, perhaps through a read error. The data derive from a study of blood T cell repertoires in COVID-19. Looking at the study overall: PBMCs, B-cell-depleted T cells, or T cells provided the cDNA or gDNA that made up the material.

Authors' processing steps: Amplification with reference gene primers provided the estimates of nucleated cell counts. Assay: immunoSEQ multiplex PCR; the TCRdb copy retains only in-frame clones and omits some. That table furnishes V, J and clone size, whereas the DNA furnished D and trimming. The sample carries tens of thousands of clones, 75% to 80% recorded once. The sample comprised peripheral blood. This TCR was sampled from a man in his forties or fifties with active or convalescent COVID-19.

CDR3 DNA: TGCAGTGCTAGAGTTGGGCAGGGGAAAGTTTTT. Protein product: CSARVGQGKVF. The chain couples TRBV20-1 to TRBJ1-4; TRBD1 is a possible D gene (6 bases). The CDR3 consists of 11 residues. Germline assignment: CDR1 DFQATT and CDR2 SNEGSKA (reference sequence).